This T cell receptor (beta chain) was documented in a study of T cell clones after liver transplantation. Study overall: Subjects received no induction therapy and standard immunosuppression until randomization at 12-24 months post-transplant. Draws occurred before transplant, before withdrawal, and after complete or failed withdrawal.

CDR3 size: 14 residues. The germline gives CDR1 SGHTA, CDR2 FQGNSA. The V gene lost 5 bases and the J gene lost 4 bases, with 12 bases spanning the gap. The data were produced by immunoSEQ multiplex PCR, yet TCRdb's version contains in-frame clones alone and is incomplete. The table includes 85,000 to 110,000 clones, around four fifths detected once. The sample was CD4+ T cells from blood, taken 47 months after liver transplant. The chain is built from TRBV7-2 and TRBJ1-3, with D possibly TRBD1 on 6 matching bases. This clonotype was obtained from a human patient who received a liver transplant. Some T cells here may be from the graft donor. The CDR3 spells CASSLNRVGNTIYF. The CDR3 nucleotides read TGTGCCAGCAGCCTTAACAGGGTGGGAAACACCATATATTTT. Drawing the rest from reference TRBV7-2 and TRBJ1-3, the complete variable domain is GAGVSQSPSNKVTEKGKDVELRCDPISGHTALYWYRQSLGQGLEFLIYFQGNSAPDKSGLPSDRFSAERTGGSVSTLTIQRTQQEDSAVYLCASSLNRVGNTIYFGEGSWLTVV.